The 10 T cell receptor beta chains below were found in one sample sequenced in a study of shared clonotypes between healthy human individuals. The data were produced by immunoSEQ multiplex PCR, yet TCRdb's version contains in-frame clones alone and is incomplete. The sample includes some 1.5 million clones, under 99% seen only once; the top ten take 0.45%. Sequenced material: naive CD4+ T cells sorted from blood. Stated subset: CD45RA+ positively selected. The source is a man younger than 45 in good health.

The chain carries TRBV5-6 and TRBJ2-3; D assignment may be TRBD1 or TRBD2 (5 bases each). The germline V gene has CDR1 SGHDT and CDR2 YYEEEE. The V gene lost 5 bases and the J gene lost 7 bases, with 23 bases spanning the gap. This CDR3 is built from 16 residues. Here the CDR3 reads CASRTAMVRGPHTQYF. The CDR3 nucleotides are TGTGCCAGCAGGACCGCTATGGTCCGGGGACCACATACGCAGTATTTT.

The CDR3 DNA reads TGCGCCAGCAGCCATCGGAGCGGGACAGCCTACAATGAGCAGTTCTTC. It translates to CASSHRSGTAYNEQFF. The chain uses TRBV4-3 and TRBJ2-1; possibly TRBD1 or TRBD2 for D (7 bases each). Germline CDR1 reads LGHNA; CDR2 reads YSLEER. The CDR3 is made up of 16 amino acids. With 3 bases removed from V and 2 bases from J, the gap between germline ends came to 14 bases.

The chain uses TRBV11-1 and TRBJ2-7; TRBD2 matches 8 bases. The germline V gene has CDR1 SGHAT and CDR2 FQDESV (reference sequence). This CDR3 is built from 17 residues. The V gene end was trimmed by 5 bases and the J gene end by 1 base; junction bases not matched to a gene: 13. CDR3 nucleotides: TGTGCCAGCAGCCCAACAAGGCCGTCTAGCGGGTCCTACGAGCAGTACTTC. Residues: CASSPTRPSSGSYEQYF. Variable domain in full (rest from reference TRBV11-1 and TRBJ2-7): EAEVAQSPRYKITEKSQAVAFWCDPISGHATLYWYRQILGQGPELLVQFQDESVVDDSQLPKDRFSAERLKGVDSTLKIQPAELGDSAMYLCASSPTRPSSGSYEQYFGPGTRLTVT.

The V call is TRBV15, the J call TRBJ2-7, with D hard to call. The V end lost 0 bases, the J end lost 5 bases, and 14 bases lay between the germline ends. The CDR3 is made up of 15 amino acids. Germline V gives CDR1 LNHNV, CDR2 YYDKDF (reference sequence). The CDR3 loop is CATSRDDRFAHEQYF. The CDR3 DNA reads TGTGCCACCAGCAGAGATGACCGTTTCGCCCACGAGCAGTACTTC.

The rearrangement links TRBV5-1 to TRBJ1-2; D ambiguous. There are 13 residues in the CDR3. In germline, CDR1 is SGHRS, CDR2 YFSETQ. The V end was cut by 0 bases, the J end by 5 bases, with 8 bases between. The CDR3 DNA reads as TGCGCCAGCAGCTTGGAGCTCGGGTATGGCTACACCTTC. Amino acid sequence: CASSLELGYGYTF.

The CDR3 region has the DNA TGTGCCAGCAGCACCTGGGGCCAGCCGAACACCGGGGAGCTGTTTTTT. This gives the protein CASSTWGQPNTGELFF. The chain carries TRBV5-4 and TRBJ2-2; the D gene is possibly TRBD1 (5 bases). V lost 4 bases and J lost 0, with 13 bases in between. Per germline, CDR1 SGHNT and CDR2 YYREEE (reference sequence). The CDR3 sequence is 16 residues long.

The genes are TRBV25-1 and TRBJ1-1, with a tentative D call TRBD1 (6 bases). The V end was cut by 0 bases, the J end by 8 bases, with 16 bases between. Germline V gives CDR1 MGHDK, CDR2 SYGVNS. This CDR3 spans 15 amino acids. The CDR3 bases are TGTGCCAGCAGTGAATACACTCTAGGACAGACAGAAGCTTTCTTT. Encoded protein: CASSEYTLGQTEAFF.

The V gene is TRBV7-2, the J gene TRBJ2-1, with 10 positions matching TRBD1. Looked up from germline, CDR1 is SGHTA and CDR2 is FQGNSA. The CDR3 contains 15 residues. Germline trimming cut 5 bases from V and 12 bases from J; bases unmatched to any gene: 13. This CDR3 reads CASSHDRGRQVAQFF. CDR3 DNA: TGTGCCAGCAGCCACGACAGGGGGCGGCAGGTGGCGCAGTTCTTC.

This clone was detected once. The gene calls are TRBV18 and TRBJ1-5; possibly TRBD1 for D (6 bases). The CDR3 runs 16 residues. Germline CDR1 is KGHSH and CDR2 is LQKENI. Trimming took off 2 bases at V and 3 bases at J, with 14 bases between the two ends. The CDR3 protein is CASSPSGRGDNQPQHF. The CDR3 nucleotides are TGTGCCAGCTCACCATCGGGGAGGGGGGACAATCAGCCCCAGCATTTT.

This chain links TRBV10-3 with TRBJ2-3, with 10 bases that match TRBD2. Germline CDR1 reads ENHRY; CDR2 reads SYGVKD. V shed 6 bases, J shed 6 bases, and the junction held 9 bases outside the gene matches. CDR3 length: 15 residues. CDR3 nucleotides: TGTGCCATCAGAAGCGGGAGGGTTCAAATTGATACGCAGTATTTT. This translates into CAIRSGRVQIDTQYF.